This TCR beta chain was captured by sequencing in a study of blood T cell repertoires in COVID-19. V lost 3 bases, J lost 0 bases, and 4 bases stayed unmatched. CDR1 LNHDA and CDR2 SQIVND come from the germline V gene (reference sequence). The CDR3 is made up of 15 amino acids. The assay was immunoSEQ multiplex PCR, and TCRdb's table has in-frame clones only and misses some. This repertoire shows roughly 200,000 clones, over 75% found once; its top ten account for around 6.6%. This clone occurred once. The genes are TRBV19 and TRBJ2-7; 8 nucleotides align to TRBD2. The sample consisted of peripheral blood. The origin of this receptor is a woman aged 40 to 50 who had recovered from COVID-19. The CDR3 coding sequence is TGTGCCAGTAGTATCGGAACTAGCGGCTCCTACGAGCAGTACTTC. Protein sequence: CASSIGTSGSYEQYF. Looking up the rest from reference TRBV19 and TRBJ2-7 gives the full variable domain: DGGITQSPKYLFRKEGQNVTLSCEQNLNHDAMYWYRQDPGQGLRLIYYSQIVNDFQKGDIAEGYSVSREKKESFPLTVTSAQKNPTAFYLCASSIGTSGSYEQYFGPGTRLTVT.